These 9 T cell receptor beta chains originate from one sample sequenced in a study of CD8 T cells in ankylosing spondylitis (dated by TCRdb to 2016 to 2017). Library preparation was by 5' RACE. The listed sequencing device is Illumina MiSeq. TCRdb's own reprocessing of the public reads used fastp at Q25 and MiXCR and kept productive beta chains. Rows are combined by CDR3 protein, so each entry shows the most common genes and DNA. For this sample there are fewer than 25,000 distinct CDR3 sequences; 10% to 15% appear just once. The leading ten clones occupy about 35% of the sample. Sequencing was performed on blood. All receptors derive from a male donor with ankylosing spondylitis or in good health (not recorded which).

This clonotype was picked up a small number of times. The chain is built from TRBV11-1 and TRBJ2-1; no definite D call. The V and J ends lost 3 bases and 6 bases respectively, with 12 bases between them. From germline, CDR1 is SGHAT and CDR2 FQDESV (reference sequence). The CDR3 runs to 14 residues. CDR3 sequence reads: CASSLGKWGNEQFF. CDR3 nucleotides: TGTGCCAGCAGCTTGGGGAAATGGGGCAATGAGCAGTTCTTC.

The rearrangement links TRBV6-1 to TRBJ2-3; D is unresolved. The germline V gene encodes CDR1 MNHNS and CDR2 SASEGT. Between the trimmed V and J ends, which lost 2 bases and 4 bases, there was a span of 7 bases. CDR3 length: 13 residues. CDR3 sequence reads: CASSETRPDTQYF. The CDR3 coding sequence is TGTGCCAGCAGTGAAACACGTCCAGATACGCAGTATTTT.

This clonotype was counted at least ten times. The chain links TRBV7-2 to TRBJ2-2; D is possibly TRBD1 (5 bases). The CDR3 consists of 15 residues. CDR1 SGHTA and CDR2 FQGNSA come from the germline V gene. Trimming removed 2 bases from V and 5 bases from J, with 12 bases in between. The CDR3: CASSLFRVRTGELFF. CDR3 bases: TGTGCCAGCAGCTTATTCAGGGTTCGGACCGGGGAGCTGTTTTTT.

This clonotype was seen ten or more times. V usage is TRBV5-1 and J usage is TRBJ2-1, with D perhaps TRBD1 (6 bases). V lost 4 bases, J lost 3 bases, and 11 bases lay in between. CDR1 is SGHRS, CDR2 YFSETQ, per germline. The CDR3 has 14 residues. CDR3 DNA sequence: TGCGCCAGCAGCGAACAGGGTAACTACAATGAGCAGTTCTTC. As protein: CASSEQGNYNEQFF.

The chain links TRBV5-1 to TRBJ2-1, with 7 positions matching TRBD1. CDR1 and CDR2 (germline): SGHRS, YFSETQ. The junction had 2 bases not matched to a gene; V was cut back by 2 bases and J by 0 bases. This CDR3 contains 15 residues. In DNA, the CDR3 is TGCGCCAGCAGCTTCGCAGGGGGCTCCTACAATGAGCAGTTCTTC. It yields the protein CASSFAGGSYNEQFF.

In this sample, this clonotype turned up a few times. This chain joins TRBV20-1 and TRBJ2-2, with D possibly matching TRBD1 (6 bases). Trimming removed 3 bases from V and 1 base from J, with 12 bases in between. Germline V gene lookup returns CDR1 DFQATT and CDR2 SNEGSKA (reference sequence). CDR3 length: 15 amino acids. The CDR3 DNA sequence: TGCAGTGCTAGGTCCTCGACAGGGAACACCGGGGAGCTGTTTTTT. This codes for CSARSSTGNTGELFF.

This clonotype was counted many times. The chain is built from TRBV28 and TRBJ2-7; maybe TRBD1 (5 bases). The CDR3 runs to 14 residues. V lost 5 bases and J 3 bases, leaving 14 bases between the germline ends. Germline loops: CDR1 MDHEN, CDR2 SYDVKM. CDR3 in amino acids: CASSIGQANYEQYV. The CDR3 DNA follows: TGTGCCAGCAGTATCGGACAAGCCAACTACGAGCAGTACGTC.

The chain has TRBV20-1 and TRBJ2-1, with D possibly being TRBD1 or TRBD2 (5 bases each). Germline values: CDR1 DFQATT, CDR2 SNEGSKA (reference sequence). This CDR3 has 14 residues. Between the trimmed V and J ends, which lost 5 bases and 4 bases, there was a span of 15 bases. CDR3 amino acids: CSAPRGAGYNEQFF. CDR3 in DNA: TGCAGTGCTCCGAGGGGCGCCGGGTACAATGAGCAGTTCTTC.

V and J are TRBV29-1 and TRBJ2-1; 12 bases map to TRBD2. Germline-derived CDR1 and CDR2 are SQVTM and ANQGSEA. The CDR3 consists of 14 residues. V lost 4 bases to trimming and J lost 7 bases; unmatched junction nucleotides: 5. CDR3 coding DNA: TGCAGCGTTGGAGGGCTAGCGGGGGGGAATGAGCAGTTCTTC. Protein product: CSVGGLAGGNEQFF.